Given below is one TCR beta chain in context. The record originates from a study of blood T cell repertoires in COVID-19. V was pared by 5 bases and J by 3 bases, with 11 bases between. The CDR3 covers 13 residues. Germline CDR1 is SEHNR and CDR2 is FQNEAQ (reference sequence). The authors' processing: Amplification of reference gene primers provided the estimated nucleated cell counts. The table came from immunoSEQ multiplex PCR; TCRdb's copy has only in-frame clones and leaves some out. For V, J and clone size, that table is used; D and trimming come from the DNA. Among 300,000 or so clones, 70% to 90% were seen once, and the ten largest hold about 10%. Symptom resolution, clearance, or two negative PCRs marked the recovered donors of Cohort 3.

The rearrangement uses TRBV7-9 and TRBJ2-7; a possible D gene is TRBD2 (6 bases). The material sequenced was PBMCs or T cells enriched from blood (not recorded which). This sequence was found in a woman aged 18-29 years who had recovered from COVID-19. CDR3 bases: TGTGCCAGCAGCAGGGGACTCAGCTACGAGCAGTACTTC. Translating gives CASSRGLSYEQYF.